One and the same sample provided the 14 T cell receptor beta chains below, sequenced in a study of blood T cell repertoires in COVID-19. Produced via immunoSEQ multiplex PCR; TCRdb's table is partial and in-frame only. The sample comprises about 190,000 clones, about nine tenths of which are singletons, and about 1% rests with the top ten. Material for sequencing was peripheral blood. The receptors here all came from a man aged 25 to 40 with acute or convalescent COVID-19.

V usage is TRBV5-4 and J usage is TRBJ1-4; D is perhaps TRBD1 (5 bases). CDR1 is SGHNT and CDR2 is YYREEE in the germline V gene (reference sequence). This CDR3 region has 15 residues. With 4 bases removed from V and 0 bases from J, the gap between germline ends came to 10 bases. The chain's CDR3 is CASSRDSATNEKLFF. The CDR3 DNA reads TGTGCCAGCAGCCGTGACAGCGCAACTAATGAAAAACTGTTTTTT.

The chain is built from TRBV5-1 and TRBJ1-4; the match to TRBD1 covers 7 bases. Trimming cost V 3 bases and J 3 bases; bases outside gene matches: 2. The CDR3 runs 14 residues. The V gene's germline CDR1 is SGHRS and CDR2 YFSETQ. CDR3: CASSSGQPNEKLFF. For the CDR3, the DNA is TGCGCCAGCAGCTCGGGACAGCCTAATGAAAAACTGTTTTTT.

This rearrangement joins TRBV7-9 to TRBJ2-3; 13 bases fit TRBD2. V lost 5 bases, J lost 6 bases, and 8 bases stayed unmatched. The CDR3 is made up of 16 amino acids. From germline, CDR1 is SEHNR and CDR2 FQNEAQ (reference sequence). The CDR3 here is CASSRLAGGELDTQYF. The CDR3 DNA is TGTGCCAGCAGCAGACTAGCGGGGGGTGAGCTTGATACGCAGTATTTT.

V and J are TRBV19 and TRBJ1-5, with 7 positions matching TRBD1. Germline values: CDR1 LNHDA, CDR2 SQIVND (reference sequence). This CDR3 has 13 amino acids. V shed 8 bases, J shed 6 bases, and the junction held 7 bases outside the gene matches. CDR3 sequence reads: CASDDRVGQPQHF. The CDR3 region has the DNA TGTGCCAGTGACGACAGGGTAGGTCAGCCCCAGCATTTT.

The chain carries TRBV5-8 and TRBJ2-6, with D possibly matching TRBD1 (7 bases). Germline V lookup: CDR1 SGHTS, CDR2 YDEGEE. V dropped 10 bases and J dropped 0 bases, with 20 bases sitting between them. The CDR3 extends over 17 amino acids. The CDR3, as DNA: TGTGCCTCCTACAGGGGACTGGGGCGCTCTGGGGCCAACGTCCTGACTTTC. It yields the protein CASYRGLGRSGANVLTF. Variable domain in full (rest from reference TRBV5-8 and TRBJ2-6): EAGVTQSPTHLIKTRGQQATLRCSPISGHTSVYWYQQALGLGLQFLLWYDEGEERNRGNFPPRFSGRQFPNYSSELNVNALELEDSALYLCASYRGLGRSGANVLTFGAGSRLTVL.

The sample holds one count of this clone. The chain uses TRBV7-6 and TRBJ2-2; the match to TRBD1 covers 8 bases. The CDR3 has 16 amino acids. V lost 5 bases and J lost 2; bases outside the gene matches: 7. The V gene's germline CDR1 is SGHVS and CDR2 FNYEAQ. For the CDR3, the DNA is TGTGCCAGCAGCGGAAACAGGGGGTTAAACACCGGGGAGCTGTTTTTT. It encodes CASSGNRGLNTGELFF.

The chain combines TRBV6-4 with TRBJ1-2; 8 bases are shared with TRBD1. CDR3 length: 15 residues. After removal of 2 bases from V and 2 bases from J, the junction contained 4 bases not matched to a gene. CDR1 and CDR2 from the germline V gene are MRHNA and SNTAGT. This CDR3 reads CASSDRTGGNYGYTF. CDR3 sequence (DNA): TGTGCCAGCAGTGACCGCACAGGGGGAAACTATGGCTACACCTTC.

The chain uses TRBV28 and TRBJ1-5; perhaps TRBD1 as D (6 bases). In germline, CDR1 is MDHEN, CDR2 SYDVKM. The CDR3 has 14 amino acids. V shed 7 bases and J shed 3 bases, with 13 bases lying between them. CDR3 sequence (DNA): TGTGCCAGCAAGGTGACAGGATACAATCAGCCCCAGCATTTT. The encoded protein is CASKVTGYNQPQHF.

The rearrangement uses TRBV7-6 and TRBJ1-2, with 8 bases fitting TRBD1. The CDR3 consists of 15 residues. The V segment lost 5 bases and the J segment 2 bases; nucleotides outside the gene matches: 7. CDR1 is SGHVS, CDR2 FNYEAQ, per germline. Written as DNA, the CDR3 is TGTGCCAGCAGCCCGCACAGGGGGAGAAACTATGGCTACACCTTC. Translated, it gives CASSPHRGRNYGYTF.

The CDR3, as DNA: TGTGCCAGCAGAAACGGGAAGGACAGAAACTATGGCTACACCTTC. Translation: CASRNGKDRNYGYTF. The chain links TRBV6-5 to TRBJ1-2; tentative D call: TRBD1 (6 bases). The CDR3 contains 15 residues. The ends were cut back, 6 bases at V and 2 bases at J, with 16 bases in the middle. Germline CDR1 is MNHEY and CDR2 is SVGAGI.

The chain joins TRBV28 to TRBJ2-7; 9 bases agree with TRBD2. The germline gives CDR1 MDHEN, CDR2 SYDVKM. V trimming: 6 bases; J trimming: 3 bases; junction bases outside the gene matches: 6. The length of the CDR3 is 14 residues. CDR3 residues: CASRPLAGNYEQYF. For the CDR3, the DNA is TGTGCCAGCAGACCCCTAGCGGGGAACTACGAGCAGTACTTC.

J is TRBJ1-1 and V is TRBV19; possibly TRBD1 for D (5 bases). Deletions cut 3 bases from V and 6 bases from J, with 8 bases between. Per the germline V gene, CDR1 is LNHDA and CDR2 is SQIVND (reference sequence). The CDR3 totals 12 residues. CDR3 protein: CASSIRGAEAFF. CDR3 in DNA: TGTGCCAGTAGTATCCGGGGGGCTGAAGCTTTCTTT.

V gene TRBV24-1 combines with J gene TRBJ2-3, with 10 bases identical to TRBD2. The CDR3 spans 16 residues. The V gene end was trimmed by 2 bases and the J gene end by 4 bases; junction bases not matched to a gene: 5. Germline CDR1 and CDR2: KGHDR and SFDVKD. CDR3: CATSDSGTSDADTQYF. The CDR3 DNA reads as TGTGCCACCAGTGATTCCGGGACTAGCGATGCAGATACGCAGTATTTT.

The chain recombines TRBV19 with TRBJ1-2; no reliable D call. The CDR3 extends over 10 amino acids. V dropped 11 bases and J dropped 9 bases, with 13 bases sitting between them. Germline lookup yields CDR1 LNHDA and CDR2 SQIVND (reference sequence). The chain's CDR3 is CAPLWSRYTF. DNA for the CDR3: TGTGCCCCCCTTTGGAGCCGCTACACCTTC.